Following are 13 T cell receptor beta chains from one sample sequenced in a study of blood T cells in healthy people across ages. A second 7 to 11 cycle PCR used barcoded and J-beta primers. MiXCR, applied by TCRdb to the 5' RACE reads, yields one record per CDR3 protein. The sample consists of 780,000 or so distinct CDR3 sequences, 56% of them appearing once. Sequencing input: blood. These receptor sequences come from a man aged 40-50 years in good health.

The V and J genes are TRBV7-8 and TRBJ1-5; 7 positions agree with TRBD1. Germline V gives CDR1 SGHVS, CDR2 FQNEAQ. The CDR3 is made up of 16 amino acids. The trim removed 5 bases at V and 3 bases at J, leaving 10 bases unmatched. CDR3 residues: CASSHGYRGNNQPQHF. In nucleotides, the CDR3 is TGTGCCAGCAGCCACGGGTACAGGGGAAACAATCAGCCCCAGCATTTT. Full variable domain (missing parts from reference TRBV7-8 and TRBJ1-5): GAGVSQSPRYKVAKRGQDVALRCDPISGHVSLFWYQQALGQGPEFLTYFQNEAQLDKSGLPSDRFFAERPEGSVSTLKIQRTQQEDSAVYLCASSHGYRGNNQPQHFGDGTRLSIL.

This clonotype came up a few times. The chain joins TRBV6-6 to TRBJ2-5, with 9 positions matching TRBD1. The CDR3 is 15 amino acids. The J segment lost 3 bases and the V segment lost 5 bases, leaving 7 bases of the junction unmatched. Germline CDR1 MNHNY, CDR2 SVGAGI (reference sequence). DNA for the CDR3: TGTGCCAGCAGTGCGGGACAGGGACAGAAAGAGACCCAGTACTTC. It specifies CASSAGQGQKETQYF.

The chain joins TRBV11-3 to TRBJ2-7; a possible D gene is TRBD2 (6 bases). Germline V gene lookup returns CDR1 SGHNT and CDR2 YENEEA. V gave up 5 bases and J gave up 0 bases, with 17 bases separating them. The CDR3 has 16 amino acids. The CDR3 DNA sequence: TGTGCCAGCAGCCCCCACACTAGCACATCCTCCTACGAGCAGTACTTC. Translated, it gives CASSPHTSTSSYEQYF.

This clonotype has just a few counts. In nucleotides, the CDR3 is TGTGCCAGCAGTCCCGCGAGGGCGGGGGGAACAGATACGCAGTATTTT. Encoded protein: CASSPARAGGTDTQYF. The chain links TRBV6-6 to TRBJ2-3, with 8 bases that match TRBD2. Losses at the gene ends were 5 bases for V and 3 bases for J; bases not matched to a gene: 10. The CDR3 totals 16 residues. CDR1 is MNHNY, CDR2 SVGAGI, per germline (reference sequence).

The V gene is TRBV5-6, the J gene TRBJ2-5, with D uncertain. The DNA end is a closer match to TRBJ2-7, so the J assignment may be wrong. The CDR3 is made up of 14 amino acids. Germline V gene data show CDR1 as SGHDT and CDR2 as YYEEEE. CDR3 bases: TGTGCCAGCAGCTTGTGGGGTTCCCCTTCCGAGCAGTACTTC. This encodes CASSLWGSPSEQYF.

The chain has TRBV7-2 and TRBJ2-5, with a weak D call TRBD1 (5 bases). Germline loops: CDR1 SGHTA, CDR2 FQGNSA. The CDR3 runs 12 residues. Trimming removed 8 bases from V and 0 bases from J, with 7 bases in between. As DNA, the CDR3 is TGTGCCAGCGGGGCGGACCAAGAGACCCAGTACTTC. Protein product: CASGADQETQYF. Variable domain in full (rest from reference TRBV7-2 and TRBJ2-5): GAGVSQSPSNKVTEKGKDVELRCDPISGHTALYWYRQSLGQGLEFLIYFQGNSAPDKSGLPSDRFSAERTGGSVSTLTIQRTQQEDSAVYLCASGADQETQYFGPGTRLLVL.

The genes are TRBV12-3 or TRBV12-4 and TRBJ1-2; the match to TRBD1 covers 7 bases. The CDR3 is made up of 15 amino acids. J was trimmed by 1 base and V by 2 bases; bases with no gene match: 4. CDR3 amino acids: CASSLRGRGNYGYTF. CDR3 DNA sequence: TGTGCCAGCAGTTTAAGGGGGCGCGGTAACTATGGCTACACCTTC.

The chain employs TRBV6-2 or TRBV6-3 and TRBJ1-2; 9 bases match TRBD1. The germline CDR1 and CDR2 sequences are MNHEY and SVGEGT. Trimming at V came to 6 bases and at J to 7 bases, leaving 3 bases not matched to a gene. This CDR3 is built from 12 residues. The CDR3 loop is CASSTGGSGYTF. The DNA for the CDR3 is TGTGCCAGCAGCACAGGGGGCAGTGGCTACACCTTC.

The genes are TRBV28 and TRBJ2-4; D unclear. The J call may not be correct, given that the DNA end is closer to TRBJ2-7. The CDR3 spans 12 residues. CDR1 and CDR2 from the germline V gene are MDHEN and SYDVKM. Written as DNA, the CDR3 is TGTGCCAGCAGCCTCCAACCCTCCGAGCAGTACTTC. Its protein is CASSLQPSEQYF.

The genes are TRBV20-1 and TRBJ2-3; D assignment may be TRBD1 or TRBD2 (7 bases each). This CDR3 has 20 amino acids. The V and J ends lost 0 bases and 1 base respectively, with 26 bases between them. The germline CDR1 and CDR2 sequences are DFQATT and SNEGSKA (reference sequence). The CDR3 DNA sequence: TGCAGTGCTAGAGATCTATTAGGGAACAGGGGACGGGAGGGCACAGATACGCAGTATTTT. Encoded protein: CSARDLLGNRGREGTDTQYF.

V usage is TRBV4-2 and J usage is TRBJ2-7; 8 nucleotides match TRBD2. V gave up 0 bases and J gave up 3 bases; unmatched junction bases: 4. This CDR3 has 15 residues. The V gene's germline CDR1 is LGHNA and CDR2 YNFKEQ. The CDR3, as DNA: TGTGCCAGCAGCCAAGATCGGACTAGCAACTACGAGCAGTACTTC. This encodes CASSQDRTSNYEQYF.

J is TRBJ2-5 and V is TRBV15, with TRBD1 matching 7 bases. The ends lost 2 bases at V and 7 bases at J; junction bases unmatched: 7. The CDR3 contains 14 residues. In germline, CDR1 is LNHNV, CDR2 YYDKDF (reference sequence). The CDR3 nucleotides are TGTGCCACCAGCAGACTATGGACAGGCTGGACCCAGTACTTC. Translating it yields CATSRLWTGWTQYF.

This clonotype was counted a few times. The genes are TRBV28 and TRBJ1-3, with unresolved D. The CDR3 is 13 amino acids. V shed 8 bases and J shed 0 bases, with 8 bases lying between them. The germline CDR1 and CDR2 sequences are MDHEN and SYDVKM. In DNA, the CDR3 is TGTGCCAGCTTCGAAAGCTCTGGAAACACCATATATTTT. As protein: CASFESSGNTIYF.